This T cell receptor beta chain stems from a study of CD8 T cells in Susac syndrome (dated by TCRdb to the late 2010s). Turning to the overall study: The study used repertoire sequencing to test whether antigen drove CD8+ T cell activation and differentiation in Susac syndrome. Clonality of the CD8+ T cell repertoire was compared between about a dozen healthy donors, around 14 Susac syndrome patients and roughly 15 multiple sclerosis patients. General study outcomes and caveats: The TCR sequencing and HLA analysis was acknowledged to have included a relatively small number of individuals.

Comments on this clonotype: Its binding antigen is unknown. There are no base qualities to consult, and no much larger clone falls within one base.

Taken from the germline V gene (reference sequence), the CDR1 and CDR2 loops are DFQATT and SNEGSKA. The CDR3 has 13 amino acids, counting the end cysteine and phenylalanine. Solely the CDR3 DNA is kept, with 39 bases framed from the first base. A distance of 11 bases separates the germline ends of V and J, which lose 4 bases and 1 base respectively. Peripheral blood CD8+ and CD4+ T cells from healthy donors, Susac syndrome patients and multiple sclerosis patients were profiled using high-throughput TCR beta sequencing. The multiple sclerosis controls were treatment-naive patients whose relapsing-remitting disease, either stable or active, fulfilled the revised McDonald criteria. Bulk CD8+ and CD4+ T cells were purified magnetically by negative isolation, whereas CD8+ TEMRA cells were enriched by FACS. Blood was collected in EDTA tubes and processed within 24 hours, with PBMCs isolated through density gradient centrifugation. PBMCs intended for TCR sequencing were frozen in liquid nitrogen and were later thawed in a 37 degrees C water bath. Purity of sorted or isolated CD4+, CD8+ and CD8+ TEMRA cells was at least 90%.

RNA was extracted with the RNeasy kit and about 0.5 to 1 ug was reverse transcribed using random hexamers. The immunoSEQ multiplex PCR assay, which covers 54 Vbeta and 13 Jbeta segments, was used to amplify TCR beta CDR3 regions. To correct PCR amplification bias, a synthetic template baseline was used for both primer optimization and computational correction. The authors' pipeline ran thus. Reads were annotated to V, D and J genes per IMGT and analyzed with immunoSEQ Analyzer, keeping only productive sequences. Clonality was computed as one minus Shannon entropy normalized by log2 of the number of productive unique sequences. For each patient and control, public and private clones were evaluated within the 100 most prevalent clones. Susac-specific clones were defined as absent from healthy and MS cohorts, around 1,000 published viral clones and other ImmuneACCESS disease sequences. TCRdb trimmed public reads at Q25 via fastp, called clones via MiXCR and kept in-frame beta chains. Entries are consolidated by CDR3 protein sequence, retaining the most common genes and DNA. Here the V and J calls rest on TCRdb's processing, not on the authors' analysis. This sample lists roughly 400,000 distinct CDR3 sequences; approximately 89% were detected once. About 0.12% of the sample is held by the ten biggest clonotypes.

Recombination linked TRBV20-1 to TRBJ2-7; the D gene is possibly TRBD1, with 5 bases matching. The sequenced sample was CD8+ T cells from PBMCs. The sequence was collected from a human donor with multiple sclerosis. The CDR3 is CSAKPGISYEQYF. The bases are TGCAGTGCTAAGCCAGGGATATCCTACGAGCAGTACTTC.